This TCR beta chain was captured in a study of CD8 T cells in ankylosing spondylitis. Study-level results: The authors found the disease-linked clones to be CD8+ and relatively rare in peripheral blood. Ankylosing spondylitis blood appeared to be characterized by a TCR beta motif of several highly homologous variants.

By quantitative 5'-RACE with molecular barcodes, the TCR beta libraries were made. TCRdb re-called the 5' RACE reads with MiXCR, one entry per CDR3 protein. The sample gives 200,000 or so distinct CDR3 sequences, 10% to 15% of which show up once; about 10% is in the top ten. The table lists this clonotype with a few counts. Its antigen is currently unknown. The CDR3 spans 14 residues. Trimming took off 7 bases at V and 4 bases at J, with 14 bases between the two ends. Sequenced: blood, either unsorted or a sorted T cell fraction (not recorded which). The chain is built from TRBV12-3 or TRBV12-4 and TRBJ1-5, with D unresolved. The source is a female donor with ankylosing spondylitis or in good health (not recorded which). This chain's CDR3 is CASTGGSLNQPQHF. As DNA, the CDR3 is TGTGCCAGCACCGGCGGGTCGTTAAATCAGCCCCAGCATTTT.